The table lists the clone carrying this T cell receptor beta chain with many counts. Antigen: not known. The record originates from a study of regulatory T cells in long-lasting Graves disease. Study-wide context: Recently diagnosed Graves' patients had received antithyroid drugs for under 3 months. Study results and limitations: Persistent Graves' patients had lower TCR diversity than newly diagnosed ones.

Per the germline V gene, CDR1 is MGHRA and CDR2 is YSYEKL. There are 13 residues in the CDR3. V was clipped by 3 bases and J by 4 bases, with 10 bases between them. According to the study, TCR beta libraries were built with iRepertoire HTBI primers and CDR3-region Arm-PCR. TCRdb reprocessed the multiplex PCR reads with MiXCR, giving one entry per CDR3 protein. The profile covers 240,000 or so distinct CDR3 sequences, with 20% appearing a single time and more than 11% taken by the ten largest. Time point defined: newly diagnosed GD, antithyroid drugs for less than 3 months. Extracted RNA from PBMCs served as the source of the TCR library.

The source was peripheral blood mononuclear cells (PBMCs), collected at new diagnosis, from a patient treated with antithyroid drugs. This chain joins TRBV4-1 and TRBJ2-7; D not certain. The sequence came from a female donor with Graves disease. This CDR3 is CASSQHSLYEQYF. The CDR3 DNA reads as TGCGCCAGCAGCCAGCACAGCCTTTACGAGCAGTACTTC.